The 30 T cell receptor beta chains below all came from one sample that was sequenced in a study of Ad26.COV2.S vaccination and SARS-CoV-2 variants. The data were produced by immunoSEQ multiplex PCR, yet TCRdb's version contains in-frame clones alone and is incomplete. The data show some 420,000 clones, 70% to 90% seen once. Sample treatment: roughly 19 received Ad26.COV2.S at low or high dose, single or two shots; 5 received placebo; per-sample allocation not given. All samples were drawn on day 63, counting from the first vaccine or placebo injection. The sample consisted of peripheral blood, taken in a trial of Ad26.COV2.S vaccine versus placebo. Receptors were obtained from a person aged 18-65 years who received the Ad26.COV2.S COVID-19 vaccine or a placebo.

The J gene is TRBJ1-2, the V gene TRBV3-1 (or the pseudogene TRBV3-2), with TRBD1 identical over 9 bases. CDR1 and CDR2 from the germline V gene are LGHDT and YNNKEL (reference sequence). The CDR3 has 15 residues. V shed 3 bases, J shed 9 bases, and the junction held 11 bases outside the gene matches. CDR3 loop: CASSHHDRGGISYTF. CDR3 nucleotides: TGTGCCAGCAGCCACCACGACAGGGGGGGCATAAGCTACACCTTC.

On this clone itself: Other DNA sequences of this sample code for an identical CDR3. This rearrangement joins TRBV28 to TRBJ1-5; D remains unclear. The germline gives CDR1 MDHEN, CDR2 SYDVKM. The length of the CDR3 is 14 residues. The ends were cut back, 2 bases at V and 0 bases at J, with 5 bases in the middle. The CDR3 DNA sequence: TGTGCCAGCAGTTTACGACTTAGCAATCAGCCCCAGCATTTT. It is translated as CASSLRLSNQPQHF.

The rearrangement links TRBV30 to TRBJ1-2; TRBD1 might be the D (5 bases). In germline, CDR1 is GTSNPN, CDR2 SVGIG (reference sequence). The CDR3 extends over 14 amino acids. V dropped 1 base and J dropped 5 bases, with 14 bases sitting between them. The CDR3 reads CAWSARRGGYGYTF. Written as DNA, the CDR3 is TGTGCCTGGAGTGCCAGGAGGGGTGGGTATGGCTACACCTTC.

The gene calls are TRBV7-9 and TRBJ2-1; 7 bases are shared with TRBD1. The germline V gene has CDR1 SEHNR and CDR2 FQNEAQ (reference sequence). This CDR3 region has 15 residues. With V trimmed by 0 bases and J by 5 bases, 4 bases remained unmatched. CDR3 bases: TGTGCCAGCAGCTTAGCGGGGACAGCGAACAATGAGCAGTTCTTC. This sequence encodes CASSLAGTANNEQFF.

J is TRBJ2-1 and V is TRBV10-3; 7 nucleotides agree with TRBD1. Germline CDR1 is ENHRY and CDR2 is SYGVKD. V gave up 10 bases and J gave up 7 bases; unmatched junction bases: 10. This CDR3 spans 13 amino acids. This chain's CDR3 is CATQRQGSNEQFF. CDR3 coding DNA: TGTGCCACCCAGAGACAGGGTTCGAATGAGCAGTTCTTC.

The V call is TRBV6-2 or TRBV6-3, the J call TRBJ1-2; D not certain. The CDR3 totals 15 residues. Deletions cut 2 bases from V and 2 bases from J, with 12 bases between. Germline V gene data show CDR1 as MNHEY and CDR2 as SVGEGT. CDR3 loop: CASSYAGSRNYGYTF. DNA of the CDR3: TGTGCCAGCAGTTACGCGGGGTCGAGAAACTATGGCTACACCTTC.

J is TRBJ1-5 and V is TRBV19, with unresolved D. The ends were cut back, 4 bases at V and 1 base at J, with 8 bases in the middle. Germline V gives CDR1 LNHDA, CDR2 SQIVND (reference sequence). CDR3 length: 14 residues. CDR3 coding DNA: TGTGCCAGTAGTACTCCGGGCAGCAATCAGCCCCAGCATTTT. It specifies CASSTPGSNQPQHF.

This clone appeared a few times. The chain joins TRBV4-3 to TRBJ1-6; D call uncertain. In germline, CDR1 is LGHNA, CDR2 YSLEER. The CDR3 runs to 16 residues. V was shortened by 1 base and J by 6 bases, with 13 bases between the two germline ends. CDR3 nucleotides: TGCGCCAGCAGCCAAGTCTTCCTGAGCATTAATTCACCCCTCCACTTT. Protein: CASSQVFLSINSPLHF.

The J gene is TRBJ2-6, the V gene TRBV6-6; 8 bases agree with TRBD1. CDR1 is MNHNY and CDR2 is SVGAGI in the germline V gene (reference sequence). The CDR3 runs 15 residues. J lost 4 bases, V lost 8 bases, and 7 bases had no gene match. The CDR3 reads CASQVRDRGANVLTF. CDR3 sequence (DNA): TGTGCCAGCCAAGTCAGGGACAGGGGGGCCAACGTCCTGACTTTC.

The CDR3 reads CASTPWSGGQTGELFF. Written as DNA, the CDR3 is TGTGCCAGTACCCCTTGGTCGGGGGGGCAGACCGGGGAGCTGTTTTTT. This chain connects TRBV19 to TRBJ2-2, with 8 bases fitting TRBD2. Germline-derived CDR1 and CDR2 are LNHDA and SQIVND (reference sequence). The CDR3 runs 16 residues. J was trimmed by 5 bases and V by 7 bases; bases with no gene match: 12. The variable domain in full, completed from reference TRBV19 and TRBJ2-2, reads DGGITQSPKYLFRKEGQNVTLSCEQNLNHDAMYWYRQDPGQGLRLIYYSQIVNDFQKGDIAEGYSVSREKKESFPLTVTSAQKNPTAFYLCASTPWSGGQTGELFFGEGSRLTVL.

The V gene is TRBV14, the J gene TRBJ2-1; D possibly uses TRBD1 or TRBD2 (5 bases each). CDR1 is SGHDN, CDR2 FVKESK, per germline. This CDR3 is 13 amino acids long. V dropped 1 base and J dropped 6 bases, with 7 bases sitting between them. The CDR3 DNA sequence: TGTGCCAGCAGCCAAGTTGGGGGCAATGAGCAGTTCTTC. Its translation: CASSQVGGNEQFF.

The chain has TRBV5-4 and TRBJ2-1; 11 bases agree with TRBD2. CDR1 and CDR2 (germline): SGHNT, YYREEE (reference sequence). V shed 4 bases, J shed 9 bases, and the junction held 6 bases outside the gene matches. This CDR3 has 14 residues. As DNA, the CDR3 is TGTGCCAGCAGCGACTTAGCGGGGGGGAGTGAGCAGTTCTTC. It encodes CASSDLAGGSEQFF.

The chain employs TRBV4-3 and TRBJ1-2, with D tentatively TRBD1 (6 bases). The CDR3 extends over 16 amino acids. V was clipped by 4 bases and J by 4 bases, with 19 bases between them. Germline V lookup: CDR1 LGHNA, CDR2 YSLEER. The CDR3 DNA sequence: TGCGCCAGCAGCCCGGCGCACGGGGGCTTTCTCTATGGCTACACCTTC. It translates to CASSPAHGGFLYGYTF.

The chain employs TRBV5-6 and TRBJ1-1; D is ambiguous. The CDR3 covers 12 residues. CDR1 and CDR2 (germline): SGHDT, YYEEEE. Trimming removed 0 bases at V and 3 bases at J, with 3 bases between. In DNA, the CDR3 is TGTGCCAGCAGCTTGGATCACACTGAAGCTTTCTTT. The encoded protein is CASSLDHTEAFF.

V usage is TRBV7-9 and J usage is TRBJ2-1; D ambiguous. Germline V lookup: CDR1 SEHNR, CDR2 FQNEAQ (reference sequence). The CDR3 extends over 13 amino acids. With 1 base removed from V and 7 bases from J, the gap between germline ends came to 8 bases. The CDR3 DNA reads TGTGCCAGCAGCTTAGGGACCACTAATGAGCAGTTCTTC. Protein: CASSLGTTNEQFF.

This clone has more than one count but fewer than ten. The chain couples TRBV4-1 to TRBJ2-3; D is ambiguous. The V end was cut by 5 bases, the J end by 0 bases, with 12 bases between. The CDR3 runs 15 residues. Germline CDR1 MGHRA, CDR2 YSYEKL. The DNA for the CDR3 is TGCGCCAGCAGCGATAGCCCTTACAGCACAGATACGCAGTATTTT. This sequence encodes CASSDSPYSTDTQYF.

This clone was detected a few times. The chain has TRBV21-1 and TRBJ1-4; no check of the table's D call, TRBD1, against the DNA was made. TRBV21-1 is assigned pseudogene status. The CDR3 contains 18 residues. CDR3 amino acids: CASSNESRADATNEKLFF. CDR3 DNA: TGTGCCAGCAGCAACGAAAGCAGGGCTGATGCAACTAATGAAAAACTGTTTTTT.

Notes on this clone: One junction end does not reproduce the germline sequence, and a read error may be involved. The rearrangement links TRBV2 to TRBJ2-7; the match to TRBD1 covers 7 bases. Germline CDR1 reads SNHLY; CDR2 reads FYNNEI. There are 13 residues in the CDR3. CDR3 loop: CASSGQALKVTDF. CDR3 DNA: TGTGCCAGCAGCGGACAGGCCCTGAAGGTTACGGACTTC.

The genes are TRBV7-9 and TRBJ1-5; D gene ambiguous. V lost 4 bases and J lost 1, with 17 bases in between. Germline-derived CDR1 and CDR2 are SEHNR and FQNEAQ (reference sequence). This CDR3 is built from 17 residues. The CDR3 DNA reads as TGTGCCAGCAGCTCATACCCCGGAGAGGGCAGCAATCAGCCCCAGCATTTT. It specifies CASSSYPGEGSNQPQHF. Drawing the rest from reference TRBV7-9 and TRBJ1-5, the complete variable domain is DTGVSQNPRHKITKRGQNVTFRCDPISEHNRLYWYRQTLGQGPEFLTYFQNEAQLEKSRLLSDRFSAERPKGSFSTLEIQRTEQGDSAMYLCASSSYPGEGSNQPQHFGDGTRLSIL.

The CDR3 DNA reads as TGTGCCAGCAGCTTTAAGGGGGCGACAGATACGCAGTATTTT. Protein: CASSFKGATDTQYF. V and J are TRBV7-9 and TRBJ2-3; 7 positions agree with TRBD1. The CDR3 extends over 14 amino acids. Unmatched junction bases numbered 3, after V lost 3 bases and J lost 3 bases. In germline, CDR1 is SEHNR, CDR2 FQNEAQ (reference sequence).

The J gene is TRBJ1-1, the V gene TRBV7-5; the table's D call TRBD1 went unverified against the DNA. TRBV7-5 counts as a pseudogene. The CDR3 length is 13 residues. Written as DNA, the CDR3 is TGTGCCGAGACGACAGGGTTGAACACTGAAGCTTTCTTT. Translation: CAETTGLNTEAFF.

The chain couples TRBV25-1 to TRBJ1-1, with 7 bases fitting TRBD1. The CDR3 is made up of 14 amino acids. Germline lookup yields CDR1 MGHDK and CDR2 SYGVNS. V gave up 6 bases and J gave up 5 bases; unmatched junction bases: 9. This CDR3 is CASSIGGRSTEAFF. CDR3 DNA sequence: TGTGCCAGCAGCATAGGGGGCCGGTCGACTGAAGCTTTCTTT.

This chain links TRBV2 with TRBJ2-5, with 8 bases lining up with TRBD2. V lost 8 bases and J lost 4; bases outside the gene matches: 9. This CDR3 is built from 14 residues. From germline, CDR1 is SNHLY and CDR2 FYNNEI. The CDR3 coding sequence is TGTGCCAGCGGAGGACTCGGGGGGGGAGAGACCCAGTACTTC. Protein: CASGGLGGGETQYF.

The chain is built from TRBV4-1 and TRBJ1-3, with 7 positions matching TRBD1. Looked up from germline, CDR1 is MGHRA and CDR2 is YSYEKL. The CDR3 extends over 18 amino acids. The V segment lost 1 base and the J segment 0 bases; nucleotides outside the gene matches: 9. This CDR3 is CASSQVSQGGYSGNTIYF. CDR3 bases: TGCGCCAGCAGCCAAGTTTCCCAGGGGGGTTACTCTGGAAACACCATATATTTT.

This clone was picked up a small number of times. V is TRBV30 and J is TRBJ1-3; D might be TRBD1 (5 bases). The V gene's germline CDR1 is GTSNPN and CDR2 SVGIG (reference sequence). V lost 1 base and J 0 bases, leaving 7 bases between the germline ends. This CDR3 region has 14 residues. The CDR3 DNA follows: TGTGCCTGGAGTGCACAGGTCTCTGGAAACACCATATATTTT. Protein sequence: CAWSAQVSGNTIYF.

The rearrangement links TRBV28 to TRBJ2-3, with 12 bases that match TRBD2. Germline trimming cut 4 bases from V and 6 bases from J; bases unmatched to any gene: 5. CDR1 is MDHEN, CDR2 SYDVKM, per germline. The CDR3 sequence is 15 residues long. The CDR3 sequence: CASSSRLAGADTQYF. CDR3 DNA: TGTGCCAGCAGTTCCCGACTAGCGGGGGCTGATACGCAGTATTTT.

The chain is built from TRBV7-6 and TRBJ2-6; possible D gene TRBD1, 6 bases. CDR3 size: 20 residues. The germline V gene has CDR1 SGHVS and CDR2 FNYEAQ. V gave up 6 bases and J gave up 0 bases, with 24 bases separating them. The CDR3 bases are TGTGCCAGCAGGCCCATCGGTGCAGGGGCCTGGAGCTCTGGGGCCAACGTCCTGACTTTC. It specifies CASRPIGAGAWSSGANVLTF.

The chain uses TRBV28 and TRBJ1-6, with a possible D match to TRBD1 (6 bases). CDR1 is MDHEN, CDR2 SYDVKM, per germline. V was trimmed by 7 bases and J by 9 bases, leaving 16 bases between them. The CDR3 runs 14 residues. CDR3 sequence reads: CASTRAGGFSPLHF. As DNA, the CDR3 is TGTGCCAGCACCCGAGCGGGGGGCTTTTCACCCCTCCACTTT.

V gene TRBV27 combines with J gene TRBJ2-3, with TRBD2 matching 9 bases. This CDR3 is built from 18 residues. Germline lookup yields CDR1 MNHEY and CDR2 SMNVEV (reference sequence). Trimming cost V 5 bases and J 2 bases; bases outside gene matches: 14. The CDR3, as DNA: TGTGCCAGCAGTCGCATTTCCGCAGCGGGGGGCCTCACAGATACGCAGTATTTT. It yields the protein CASSRISAAGGLTDTQYF.

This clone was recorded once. The DNA for the CDR3 is TGTGCCAGCAGCGTACCTCCGACAGGGGGGGACGCTTTCTTT. Its protein product is CASSVPPTGGDAFF. This chain joins TRBV9 and TRBJ1-1, with 9 positions matching TRBD1. Trimming cost V 1 base and J 11 bases; bases outside gene matches: 9. The length of the CDR3 is 14 residues. Per the germline V gene, CDR1 is SGDLS and CDR2 is YYNGEE.